The clone carrying this T cell receptor beta chain came up many times. Its antigen is not known. The study made its TCR cDNA through 5'RACE template switching. That step introduced a universal primer site along with UMIs. One entry per CDR3 protein results from TCRdb running MiXCR on the 5' RACE reads. The top ten hold less than 20% of the sample, which has around 310,000 distinct CDR3 sequences, approximately 4% seen once. The data were taken from a study of T cells after yellow fever vaccination. Study summary: SMART-Seq v4 Ultra Low Input prepared the low-cell-number fractions.

This CDR3 contains 14 residues. The germline CDR1 and CDR2 sequences are SGHRS and YFSETQ. Trimming removed 4 bases from V and 7 bases from J, with 12 bases in between. Findings of the study overall: The secondary response was weaker, and its peak arrived faster, on day 5 versus 15. Reappearance after the booster was seen for most primary-vaccination clones, at approximately 97% CD4 and 75% to 90% CD8.

The clonotype was recovered from a man aged 18 to 29 who received the YFV17D yellow fever vaccine. The chain couples TRBV5-1 to TRBJ1-6; D is unclear. This sample comprised PBMCs, obtained 15 days after the yellow fever booster vaccination. DNA of the CDR3: TGCGCCAGCAGCCCTGGGAACGGCAATTCACCCCTCCACTTT. Protein product: CASSPGNGNSPLHF.